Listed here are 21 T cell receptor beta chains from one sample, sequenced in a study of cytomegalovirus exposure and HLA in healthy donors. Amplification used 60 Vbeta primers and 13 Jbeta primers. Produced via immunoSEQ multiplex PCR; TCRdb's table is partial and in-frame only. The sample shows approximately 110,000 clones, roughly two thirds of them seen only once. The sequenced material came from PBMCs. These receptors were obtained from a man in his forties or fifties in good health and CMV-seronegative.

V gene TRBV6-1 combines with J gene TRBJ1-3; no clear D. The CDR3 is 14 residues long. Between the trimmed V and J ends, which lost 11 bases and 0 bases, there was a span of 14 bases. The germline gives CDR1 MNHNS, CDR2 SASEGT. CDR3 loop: CACERAFSGNTIYF. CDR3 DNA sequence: TGTGCCTGCGAGAGGGCCTTCTCTGGAAACACCATATATTTT.

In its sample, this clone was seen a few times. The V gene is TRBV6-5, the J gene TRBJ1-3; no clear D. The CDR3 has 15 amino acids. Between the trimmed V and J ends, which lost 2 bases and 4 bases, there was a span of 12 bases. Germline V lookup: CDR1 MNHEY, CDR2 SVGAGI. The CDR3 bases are TGTGCCAGCAGTTACGATGGACTGACAGGAAACACCATATATTTT. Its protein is CASSYDGLTGNTIYF.

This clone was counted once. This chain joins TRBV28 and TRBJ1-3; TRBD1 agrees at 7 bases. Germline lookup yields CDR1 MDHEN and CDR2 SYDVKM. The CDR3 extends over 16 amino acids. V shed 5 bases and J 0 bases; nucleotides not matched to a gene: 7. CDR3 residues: CASSPPTGSSGNTIYF. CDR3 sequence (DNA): TGTGCCAGCAGTCCCCCGACAGGGAGCTCTGGAAACACCATATATTTT.

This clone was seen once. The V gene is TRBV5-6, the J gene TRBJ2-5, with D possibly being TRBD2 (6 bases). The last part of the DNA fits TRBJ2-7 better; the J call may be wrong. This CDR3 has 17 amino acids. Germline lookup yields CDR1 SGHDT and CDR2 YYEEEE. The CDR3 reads CASSLARAGTYTYEQYF. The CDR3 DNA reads TGTGCCAGCAGCTTGGCCAGGGCCGGGACTTATACCTACGAGCAGTACTTC.

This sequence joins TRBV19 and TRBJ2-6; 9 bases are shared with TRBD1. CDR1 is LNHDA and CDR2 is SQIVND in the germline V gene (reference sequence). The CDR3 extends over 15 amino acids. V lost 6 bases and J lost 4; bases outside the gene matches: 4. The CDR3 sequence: CASRDRGSGANVLTF. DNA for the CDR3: TGTGCCAGTAGGGACAGGGGCTCAGGGGCCAACGTCCTGACTTTC.

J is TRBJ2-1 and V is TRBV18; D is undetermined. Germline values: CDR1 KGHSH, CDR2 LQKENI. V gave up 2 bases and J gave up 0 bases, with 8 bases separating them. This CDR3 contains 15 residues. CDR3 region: CASSPVRSSYNEQFF. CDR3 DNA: TGTGCCAGCTCACCAGTCCGCAGCTCCTACAATGAGCAGTTCTTC.

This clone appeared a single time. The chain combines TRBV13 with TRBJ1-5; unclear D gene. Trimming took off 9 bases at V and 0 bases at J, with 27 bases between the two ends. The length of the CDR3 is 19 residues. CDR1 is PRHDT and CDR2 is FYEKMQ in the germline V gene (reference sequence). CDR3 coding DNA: TGTGCCAGGCGTAATTGTGGACTTTATATCTCTCATAGCAATCAGCCCCAGCATTTT. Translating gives CARRNCGLYISHSNQPQHF. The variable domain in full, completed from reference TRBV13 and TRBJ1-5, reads AAGVIQSPRHLIKEKRETATLKCYPIPRHDTVYWYQQGPGQDPQFLISFYEKMQSDKGSIPDRFSAQQFSDYHSELNMSSLELGDSALYFCARRNCGLYISHSNQPQHFGDGTRLSIL.

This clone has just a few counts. The CDR3 DNA sequence: TGCAGCGTCGGGGACAGGGCAAGGTTACTGAGCACAGATACGCAGTATTTT. Amino acid sequence: CSVGDRARLLSTDTQYF. This rearrangement joins TRBV29-1 to TRBJ2-3; 9 positions agree with TRBD1. This CDR3 has 17 amino acids. V dropped 6 bases and J dropped 0; count of bases not matched to a gene: 13. Germline V gives CDR1 SQVTM, CDR2 ANQGSEA.

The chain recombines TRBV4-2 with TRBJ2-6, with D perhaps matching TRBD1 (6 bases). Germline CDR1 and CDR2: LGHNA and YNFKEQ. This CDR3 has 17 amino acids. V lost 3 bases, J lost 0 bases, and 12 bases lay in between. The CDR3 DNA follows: TGTGCCAGCAGCCACGGACAGTCGAGCTCTGGGGCCAACGTCCTGACTTTC. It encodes CASSHGQSSSGANVLTF.

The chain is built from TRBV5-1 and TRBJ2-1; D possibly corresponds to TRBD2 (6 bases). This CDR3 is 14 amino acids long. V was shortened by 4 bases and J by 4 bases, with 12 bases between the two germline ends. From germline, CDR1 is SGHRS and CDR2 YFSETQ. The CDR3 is CASSPGDLYNEQFF. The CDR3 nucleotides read TGCGCCAGCAGCCCCGGGGACTTATACAATGAGCAGTTCTTC. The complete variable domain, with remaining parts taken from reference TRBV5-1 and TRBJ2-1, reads KAGVTQTPRYLIKTRGQQVTLSCSPISGHRSVSWYQQTPGQGLQFLFEYFSETQRNKGNFPGRFSGRQFSNSRSEMNVSTLELGDSALYLCASSPGDLYNEQFFGPGTRLTVL.

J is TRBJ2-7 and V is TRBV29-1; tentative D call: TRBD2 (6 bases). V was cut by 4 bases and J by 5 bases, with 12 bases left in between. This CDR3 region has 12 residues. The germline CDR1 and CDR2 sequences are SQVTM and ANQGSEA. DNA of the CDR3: TGCAGCGTTGTTGCGGGGAGCCACGAGCAGTACTTC. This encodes CSVVAGSHEQYF.

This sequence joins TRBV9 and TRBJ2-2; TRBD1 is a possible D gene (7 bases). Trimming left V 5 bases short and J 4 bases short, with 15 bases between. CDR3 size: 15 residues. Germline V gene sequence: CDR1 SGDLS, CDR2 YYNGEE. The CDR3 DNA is TGTGCCAGCAGTCGACAGGGAGGTTCCACCGGGGAGCTGTTTTTT. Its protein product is CASSRQGGSTGELFF.

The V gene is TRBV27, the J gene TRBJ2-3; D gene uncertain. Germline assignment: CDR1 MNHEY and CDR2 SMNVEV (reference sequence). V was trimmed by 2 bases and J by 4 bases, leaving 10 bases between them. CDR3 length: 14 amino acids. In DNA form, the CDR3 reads TGTGCCAGCAGTTTACTAGACGAAGCAGATACGCAGTATTTT. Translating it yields CASSLLDEADTQYF.

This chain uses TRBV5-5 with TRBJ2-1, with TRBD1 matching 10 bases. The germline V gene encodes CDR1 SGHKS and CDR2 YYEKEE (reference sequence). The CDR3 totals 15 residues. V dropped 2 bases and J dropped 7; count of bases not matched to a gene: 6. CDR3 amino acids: CASSLPGQGRNEQFF. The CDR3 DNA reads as TGTGCCAGCAGCTTACCGGGACAGGGGAGGAATGAGCAGTTCTTC. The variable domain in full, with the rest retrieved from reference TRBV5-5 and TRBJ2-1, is DAGVTQSPTHLIKTRGQQVTLRCSPISGHKSVSWYQQVLGQGPQFIFQYYEKEERGRGNFPDRFSARQFPNYSSELNVNALLLGDSALYLCASSLPGQGRNEQFFGPGTRLTVL.

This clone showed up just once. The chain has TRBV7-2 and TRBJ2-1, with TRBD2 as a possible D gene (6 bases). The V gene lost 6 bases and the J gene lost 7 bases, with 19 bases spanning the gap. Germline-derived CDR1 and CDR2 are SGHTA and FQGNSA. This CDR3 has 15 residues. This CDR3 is CASRSPGLAINEQFF. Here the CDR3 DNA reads TGTGCCAGCAGGTCACCGGGGCTAGCGATAAATGAGCAGTTCTTC.

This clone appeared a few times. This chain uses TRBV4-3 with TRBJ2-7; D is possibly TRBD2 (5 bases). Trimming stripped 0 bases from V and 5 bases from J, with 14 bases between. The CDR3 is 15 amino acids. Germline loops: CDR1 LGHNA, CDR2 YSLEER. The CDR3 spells CASSQDYEGLNEQYF. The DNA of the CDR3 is TGCGCCAGCAGCCAAGATTACGAGGGCCTCAACGAGCAGTACTTC.

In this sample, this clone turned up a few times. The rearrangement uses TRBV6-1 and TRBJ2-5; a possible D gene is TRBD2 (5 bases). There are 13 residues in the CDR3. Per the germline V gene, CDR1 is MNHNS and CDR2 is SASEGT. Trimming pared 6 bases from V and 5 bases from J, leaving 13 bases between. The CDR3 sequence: CASSLTRWETQYF. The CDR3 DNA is TGTGCCAGCAGCCTTACTAGGTGGGAGACCCAGTACTTC.

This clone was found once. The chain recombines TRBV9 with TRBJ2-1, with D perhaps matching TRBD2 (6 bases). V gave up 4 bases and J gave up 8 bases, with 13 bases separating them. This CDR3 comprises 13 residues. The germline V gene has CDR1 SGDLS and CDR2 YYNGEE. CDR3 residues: CASSPWGDHEQFF. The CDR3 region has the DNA TGTGCCAGCAGCCCCTGGGGGGACCATGAGCAGTTCTTC.

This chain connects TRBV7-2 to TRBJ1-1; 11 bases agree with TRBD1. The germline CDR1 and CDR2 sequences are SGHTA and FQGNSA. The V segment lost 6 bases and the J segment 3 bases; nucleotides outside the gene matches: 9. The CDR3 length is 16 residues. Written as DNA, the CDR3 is TGTGCCAGCAGGCGGACAGGGGGCGGGACGGACACTGAAGCTTTCTTT. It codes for CASRRTGGGTDTEAFF.

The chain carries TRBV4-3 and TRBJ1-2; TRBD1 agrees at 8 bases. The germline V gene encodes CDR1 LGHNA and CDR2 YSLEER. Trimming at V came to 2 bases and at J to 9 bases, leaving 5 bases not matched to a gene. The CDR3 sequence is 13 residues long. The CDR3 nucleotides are TGCGCCAGCAGCCAAACAGGGGGTCAAAGCTACACCTTC. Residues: CASSQTGGQSYTF.

CDR3 amino acids: CASTEDTQYF. The CDR3 coding sequence is TGTGCCAGCACCGAGGATACGCAGTATTTT. The gene calls are TRBV2 and TRBJ2-3, with no clear D. Looked up from germline, CDR1 is SNHLY and CDR2 is FYNNEI. Trimming shortened V by 7 bases and J by 6 bases, and 5 bases separated the two germline ends. The CDR3 is made up of 10 amino acids.